The sequence of this T cell receptor beta chain was determined in a study of shared clonotypes between healthy human individuals. General observations from the study: Sampling used blood alone; tissue repertoires probably differ.

Method: immunoSEQ multiplex PCR; TCRdb's copy keeps in-frame clones and lacks some. The sample consists of about 1.1 million clones, approximately 75% of them appearing once. Trimming at V came to 6 bases and at J to 3 bases, leaving 4 bases not matched to a gene. The CDR3 extends over 13 amino acids. CDR1 is ENHRY and CDR2 is SYGVKD in the germline V gene. There are a few counts of this clone. Its antigen is not known. The donors, all of them Caucasian adults, lived in Nashville, Tennessee. Sequencing was carried out using memory CD4+ T cells from PBMCs. Subset of the sample: CD45RA-negative fraction. This receptor was identified in a man aged 18-30 years in good health. Some clones in this sample may be carry-over from other donors' samples. V and J are TRBV10-3 and TRBJ1-1; 7 bases are a match to TRBD1. The CDR3 DNA is TGTGCCATCAGGAACAGGGGTGACACTGAAGCTTTCTTT. The encoded protein is CAIRNRGDTEAFF.